This T cell receptor beta chain was identified in a study of blood T cell repertoires in COVID-19. Turning to the study itself: PBMCs, B-cell-depleted T cells, or T cells were the source of the cDNA or gDNA that made up the material.

Germline V gene data show CDR1 as SGHNT and CDR2 as YYREEE (reference sequence). Trimming removed 6 bases from V and 1 base from J, with 11 bases in between. The CDR3 has 13 residues. This clone is classed as medium-sized. Under the authors' procedure: Nucleated cell counts were estimated from reference gene primer amplification. The repertoire was sequenced with immunoSEQ multiplex PCR; TCRdb's copy has only in-frame clones and lacks some. V, J and clone size were drawn from that table, and D and trimming were deduced from the DNA. The sample has 40,000 to 50,000 clones; approximately 86% are singletons.

The chain recombines TRBV5-4 with TRBJ2-7; the D gene is possibly TRBD1 (5 bases). The TCR was taken from a woman at least 80 years old with acute or convalescent COVID-19. The sequencing sample was made of peripheral blood. CDR3 loop: CASTKDISYEQYF. The CDR3 DNA reads as TGTGCCAGCACCAAGGACATTTCCTACGAGCAGTACTTC.